A single T cell receptor (beta chain) is shown here with its context. Its specificity is unknown. This CDR3 spans 15 amino acids. Germline V CDR1 and CDR2: ENHRY, SYGVKD. V was shortened by 3 bases and J by 2 bases, with 13 bases between the two germline ends. This entry belongs to a study of cytomegalovirus exposure and HLA in healthy donors. About the research overall: Previous work identified 120 million or so unique TCR beta sequences from around 200 million T cells. Researchers found that around 80% of about 400 genotyped donors fell within the Caucasian-associated ancestry cluster. Study conclusions and caveats: A later analysis linked a missense variant in DCLRE1C to the trimming of TCR beta V and J genes. The dataset shows that most TCR sequences were rare, while some public TCRs occurred in many donors.

The primer mix had 60 Vbeta and 13 Jbeta primers. Sequencing used immunoSEQ multiplex PCR; TCRdb keeps in-frame clones, though not all of them. The sample has fewer than 200,000 clones. The sequence derives from a woman aged 60-75 years in good health and CMV-seronegative. The chain joins TRBV10-3 to TRBJ1-2; D not resolved. Material: PBMCs. The CDR3 reads CAISEGPGRNYGYTF. The CDR3 DNA sequence: TGTGCCATCAGTGAAGGCCCGGGGAGAAACTATGGCTACACCTTC.